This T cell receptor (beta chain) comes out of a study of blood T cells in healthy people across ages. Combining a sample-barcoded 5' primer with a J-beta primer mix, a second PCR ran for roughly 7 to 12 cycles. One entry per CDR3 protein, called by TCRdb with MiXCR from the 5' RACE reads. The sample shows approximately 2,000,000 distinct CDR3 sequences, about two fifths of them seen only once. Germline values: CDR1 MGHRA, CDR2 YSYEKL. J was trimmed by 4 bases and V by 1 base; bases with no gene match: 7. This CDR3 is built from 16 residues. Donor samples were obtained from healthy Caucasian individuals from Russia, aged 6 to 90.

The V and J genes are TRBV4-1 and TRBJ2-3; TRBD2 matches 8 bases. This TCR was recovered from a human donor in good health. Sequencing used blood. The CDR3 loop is CASSQVRAGVSDTQYF. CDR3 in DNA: TGCGCCAGCAGCCAAGTCAGAGCGGGGGTTTCAGATACGCAGTATTTT.